These 8 T cell receptor beta chains came from one sample sequenced in a study of blood T cell repertoires in COVID-19. Libraries were prepared by immunoSEQ multiplex PCR; TCRdb keeps only in-frame clonotypes and omits some of them. This sample has approximately 180,000 clones, with 75% to 90% found just once. Sequencing used peripheral blood. These receptors came from a human donor with active or convalescent COVID-19. The donor label of this sample is uncertain.

The gene calls are TRBV7-3 and TRBJ2-7; D is perhaps TRBD2 (6 bases). Germline loops: CDR1 SGHTA, CDR2 FQGTGA. The V end lost 5 bases, the J end lost 1 base, and 18 bases lay between the germline ends. CDR3 length: 16 residues. The CDR3 sequence is CASSPRGGSGSYEQYF. CDR3 in DNA: TGTGCCAGCAGCCCCCGTGGAGGGAGCGGGTCCTACGAGCAGTACTTC.

The chain recombines TRBV7-8 with TRBJ2-5; 11 nucleotides agree with TRBD1. Trimming removed 3 bases from V and 4 bases from J; junction bases left unmatched: 1. Germline V gene lookup returns CDR1 SGHVS and CDR2 FQNEAQ. This CDR3 comprises 14 residues. The CDR3, as DNA: TGTGCCAGCAGCTTGGACAGGGGGCCAGAGACCCAGTACTTC. Translation: CASSLDRGPETQYF. The full variable domain, rest sourced from reference TRBV7-8 and TRBJ2-5, is GAGVSQSPRYKVAKRGQDVALRCDPISGHVSLFWYQQALGQGPEFLTYFQNEAQLDKSGLPSDRFFAERPEGSVSTLKIQRTQQEDSAVYLCASSLDRGPETQYFGPGTRLLVL.

V and J are TRBV7-8 and TRBJ2-2, with a tentative D call TRBD1 (5 bases). V lost 2 bases and J 9 bases, leaving 16 bases between the germline ends. From germline, CDR1 is SGHVS and CDR2 FQNEAQ. There are 15 residues in the CDR3. The CDR3 bases are TGTGCCAGCAGCTTAAATTTGGGTGTGGGGCGGGAGCTGTTTTTT. It yields the protein CASSLNLGVGRELFF.

This sequence joins TRBV19 and TRBJ2-3, with TRBD2 matching 11 bases. Trimming took 10 bases from V and 4 from J; bases not matched to a gene: 4. The CDR3 length is 13 residues. The V gene's germline CDR1 is LNHDA and CDR2 SQIVND (reference sequence). The CDR3 spells CATLLAGADTQYF. The CDR3 coding sequence is TGTGCCACCTTACTAGCGGGGGCAGATACGCAGTATTTT.

A single count supports this clone. The chain links TRBV24-1 to TRBJ2-1; 8 nucleotides agree with TRBD1. Germline lookup yields CDR1 KGHDR and CDR2 SFDVKD. There are 16 residues in the CDR3. The V and J ends lost 0 bases and 8 bases, in that order; junction bases with no gene match: 8. The CDR3 here is CATSDLGQGALHEQFF. CDR3 in DNA: TGTGCCACCAGTGATTTGGGGCAGGGGGCTCTGCATGAGCAGTTCTTC.

V and J are TRBV28 and TRBJ2-5; D call uncertain. Per the germline V gene, CDR1 is MDHEN and CDR2 is SYDVKM. This CDR3 contains 13 residues. Trimming shortened V by 3 bases and J by 6 bases, and 11 bases separated the two germline ends. CDR3 DNA sequence: TGTGCCAGCAGTTTCCGGGTATTAAAGACCCAGTACTTC. It translates to CASSFRVLKTQYF.

The chain has TRBV7-3 and TRBJ1-6; D gene uncertain. CDR1 and CDR2 (germline): SGHTA, FQGTGA. V lost 0 bases and J 0 bases, leaving 18 bases between the germline ends. The CDR3 spans 20 residues. CDR3: CASSLTGRPRGSSYNSPLHF. The CDR3 region has the DNA TGTGCCAGCAGCTTAACGGGGAGGCCCCGTGGGAGCTCCTATAATTCACCCCTCCACTTT.

The rearrangement uses TRBV5-5 and TRBJ2-1, with TRBD2 identical over 10 bases. CDR1 and CDR2 from the germline V gene are SGHKS and YYEKEE (reference sequence). The J segment lost 1 base and the V segment lost 4 bases, leaving 5 bases of the junction unmatched. This CDR3 is built from 16 residues. The CDR3 loop reads CASSSLAGVSYNEQFF. The DNA for the CDR3 is TGTGCCAGCAGCAGCCTAGCGGGAGTATCCTACAATGAGCAGTTCTTC.